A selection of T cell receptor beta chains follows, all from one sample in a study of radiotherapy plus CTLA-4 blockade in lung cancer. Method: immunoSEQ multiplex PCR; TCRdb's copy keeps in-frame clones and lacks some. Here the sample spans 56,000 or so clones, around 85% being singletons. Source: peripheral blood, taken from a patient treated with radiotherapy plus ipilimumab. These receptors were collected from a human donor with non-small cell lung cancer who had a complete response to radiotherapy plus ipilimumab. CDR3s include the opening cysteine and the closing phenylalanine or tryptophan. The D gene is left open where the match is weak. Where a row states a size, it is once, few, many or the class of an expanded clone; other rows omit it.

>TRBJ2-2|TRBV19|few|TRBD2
TGTGCCAGTATCCCAAGCGGGGGAAGGACCGGGGAGCTGTTTTTT
CASIPSGGRTGELFF
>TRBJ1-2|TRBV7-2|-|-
TGTGCCAGCAGCTCCTCGGGTCGGGACAACACCTTC
CASSSSGRDNTF
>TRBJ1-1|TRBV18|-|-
TGTGCCAGCTCGGGGACTAGAGACACTGAAGCTTTCTTT
CASSGTRDTEAFF
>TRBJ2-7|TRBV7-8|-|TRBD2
TGTGCCAGCACCCGTGGGACTAGCGGATCCTACGAGCAGTACTTC
CASTRGTSGSYEQYF
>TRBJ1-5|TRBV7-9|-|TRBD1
TGTGCCAGCAGCTATGACAGGGGACAACTCTTTTTT
CASSYDRGQLFF
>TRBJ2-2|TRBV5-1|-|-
TGCGCCAGCAGCCTGGAGGGGGCGGGAGGAAACACCGGAGAGCTGTTTTTT
CASSLEGAGGNTGELFF
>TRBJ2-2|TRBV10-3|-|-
TGTGCCATCAGTGTCAACGGTCCTCCCGGGGAGCTGTTTTTT
CAISVNGPPGELFF
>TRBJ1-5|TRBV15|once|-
TGTGCCACCAGCTCTTCAGGGAGGGATCAGCCCCAGCATTTT
CATSSSGRDQPQHF
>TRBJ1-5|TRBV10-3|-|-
TGTGCCATCAGACACCACCTTGGTACCAATCAGCCCCAGCATTTT
CAIRHHLGTNQPQHF
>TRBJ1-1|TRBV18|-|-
TGTGCCAGCTCACCGGAGGGGATCATGAACACTGAAGCTTTCTTT
CASSPEGIMNTEAFF
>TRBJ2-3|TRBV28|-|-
TGTGCCAGCAGTTTCGGGGGGCGGTTTCTGCCGCAGTATTTT
CASSFGGRFLPQYF
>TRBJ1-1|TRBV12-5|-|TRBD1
TGTGCTAGTGGTTGGACAGGGGTCAGTGCTTTCTTT
CASGWTGVSAFF
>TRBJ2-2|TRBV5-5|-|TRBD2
TGTGCCAGCAGACAGGGGACTAGCGGGACCGGGGAGCTGTTTTTT
CASRQGTSGTGELFF
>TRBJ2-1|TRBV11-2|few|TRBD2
TGTGCCAGCAGACCTAGACTAGCGGTATACAATGAGCAGTTCTTC
CASRPRLAVYNEQFF
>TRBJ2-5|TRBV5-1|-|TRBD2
TGCGCCAGCAGCCAAACAAGGACTAGCATAGAGACCCAGTACTTC
CASSQTRTSIETQYF
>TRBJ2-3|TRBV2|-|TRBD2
TGTGCCAGCAGTGAAGGGCTAGCGGGAACTGATACGCAGTATTTT
CASSEGLAGTDTQYF
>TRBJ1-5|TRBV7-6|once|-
TGTGCCAGCAGCCCCACCCCGACAGGCAAGAGCAATCAGCCCCAGCATTTT
CASSPTPTGKSNQPQHF
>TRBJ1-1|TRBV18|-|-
TGTGCCAGCTCACCACCTCCTGCGGGCACTGAAGCTTTCTTT
CASSPPPAGTEAFF
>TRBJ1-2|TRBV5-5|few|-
TGTGCCAGCAGACCACGGCAATTAGGAGGAACCGACTATGGCTACACCTTC
CASRPRQLGGTDYGYTF
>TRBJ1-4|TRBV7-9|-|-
TGTGCCAGCAGCTTATTTAAGGGGGTGCGGGAAAAACTGTTTTTT
CASSLFKGVREKLFF
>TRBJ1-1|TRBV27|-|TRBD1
TGTGCCAGCAGCTCCAGCGGGACAGGGGGCAGGGCTTTCTTT
CASSSSGTGGRAFF
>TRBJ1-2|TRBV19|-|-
TGTGCCAGTAGTAACCGCGACTATGGCTACACCTTC
CASSNRDYGYTF
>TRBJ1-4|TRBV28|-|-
TGTGCCAGCAGTGGTCCAGGGGCAACTAATGAAAAACTGTTTTTT
CASSGPGATNEKLFF
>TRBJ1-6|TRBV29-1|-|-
TGCAGCGTCCGGGACACCTATAATTCACCCCTCCACTTT
CSVRDTYNSPLHF
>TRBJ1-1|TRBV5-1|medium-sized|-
TGCGCCAGCAGCTTAGAAGGGGGGGGCTCTTCAGCTTTCTTT
CASSLEGGGSSAFF
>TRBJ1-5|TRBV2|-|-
TGTGCCAGCACCTTGGAGGGTAGCAATCAGCCCCAGCATTTT
CASTLEGSNQPQHF
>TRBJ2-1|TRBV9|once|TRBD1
TGTGCCAGCAGCGACAGGGGCGATGAGCAGTTCTTC
CASSDRGDEQFF
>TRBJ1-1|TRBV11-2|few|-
TGTGCCAGCAGCTCAGTGACCCGGAGGTCTGAAGCTTTCTTT
CASSSVTRRSEAFF